These 3 T cell receptor beta chains share one sample of origin, sequenced in a study of T cell responses to AZD1222 COVID-19 vaccine. Method: immunoSEQ multiplex PCR; TCRdb's copy keeps in-frame clones and lacks some. The sample holds around 100,000 clones, roughly nine tenths seen once. The specimen was peripheral blood, collected 28 days after the second AZD1222 dose. The receptors originated from an adult who received the AZD1222 COVID-19 vaccine.

CDR3 protein: CASSQVTGGYSPLHF. The CDR3 DNA is TGCGCCAGCAGCCAAGTGACAGGGGGCTATTCACCCCTCCACTTT. The rearrangement uses TRBV4-1 and TRBJ1-6; 10 nucleotides agree with TRBD1. The J segment lost 8 bases and the V segment lost 1 base, leaving 2 bases of the junction unmatched. From germline, CDR1 is MGHRA and CDR2 YSYEKL. The CDR3 spans 15 residues.

This clone showed up just once. This chain links TRBV9 with TRBJ2-5; the match to TRBD2 covers 9 bases. J lost 5 bases, V lost 3 bases, and 8 bases had no gene match. The CDR3 has 15 amino acids. Germline CDR1 is SGDLS and CDR2 is YYNGEE. As DNA, the CDR3 is TGTGCCAGCAGCGAGGGACTAGCTTTAGGCGAGACCCAGTACTTC. It codes for CASSEGLALGETQYF. Full variable domain (rest looked up from reference TRBV9 and TRBJ2-5): DSGVTQTPKHLITATGQRVTLRCSPRSGDLSVYWYQQSLDQGLQFLIQYYNGEERAKGNILERFSAQQFPDLHSELNLSSLELGDSALYFCASSEGLALGETQYFGPGTRLLVL.

This clone came up a few times. The gene calls are TRBV7-9 and TRBJ1-2; D is perhaps TRBD1 (6 bases). V was shortened by 6 bases and J by 2 bases, with 7 bases between the two germline ends. CDR1 is SEHNR, CDR2 FQNEAQ, per germline (reference sequence). The CDR3 totals 12 residues. CDR3 in amino acids: CASRDSNYGYTF. The CDR3 region has the DNA TGTGCCAGCAGGGACAGCAACTATGGCTACACCTTC.